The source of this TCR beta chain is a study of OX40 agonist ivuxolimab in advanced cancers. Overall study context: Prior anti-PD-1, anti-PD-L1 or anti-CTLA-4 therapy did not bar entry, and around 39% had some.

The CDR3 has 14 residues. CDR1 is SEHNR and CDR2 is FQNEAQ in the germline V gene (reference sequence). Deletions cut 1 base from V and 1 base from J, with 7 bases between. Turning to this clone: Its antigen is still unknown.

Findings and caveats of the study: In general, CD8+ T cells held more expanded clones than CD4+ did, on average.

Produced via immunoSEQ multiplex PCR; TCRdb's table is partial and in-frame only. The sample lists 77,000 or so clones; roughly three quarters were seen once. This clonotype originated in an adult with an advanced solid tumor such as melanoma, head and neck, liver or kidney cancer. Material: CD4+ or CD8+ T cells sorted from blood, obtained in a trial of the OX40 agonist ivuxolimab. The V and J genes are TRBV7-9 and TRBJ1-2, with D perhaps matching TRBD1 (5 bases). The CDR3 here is CASSLDGGNYGYTF. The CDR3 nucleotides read TGTGCCAGCAGCTTAGATGGGGGTAACTATGGCTACACCTTC.